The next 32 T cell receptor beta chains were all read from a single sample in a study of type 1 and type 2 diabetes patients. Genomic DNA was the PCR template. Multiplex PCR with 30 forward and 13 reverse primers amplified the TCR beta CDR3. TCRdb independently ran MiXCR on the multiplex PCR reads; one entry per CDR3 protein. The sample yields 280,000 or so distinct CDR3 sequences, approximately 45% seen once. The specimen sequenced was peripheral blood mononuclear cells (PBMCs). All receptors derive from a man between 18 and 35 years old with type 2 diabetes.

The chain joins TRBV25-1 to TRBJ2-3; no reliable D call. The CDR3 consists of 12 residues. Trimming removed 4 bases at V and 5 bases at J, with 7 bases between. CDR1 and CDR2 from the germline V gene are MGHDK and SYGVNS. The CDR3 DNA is TGTGCCAGCAGTGTATCCGGAGATACGCAGTATTTT. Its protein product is CASSVSGDTQYF.

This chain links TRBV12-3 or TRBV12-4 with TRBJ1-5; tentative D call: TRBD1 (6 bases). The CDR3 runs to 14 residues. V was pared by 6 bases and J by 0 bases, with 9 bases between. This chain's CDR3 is CASRGHNSNQPQHF. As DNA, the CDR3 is TGTGCCAGCAGGGGACACAATAGCAATCAGCCCCAGCATTTT.

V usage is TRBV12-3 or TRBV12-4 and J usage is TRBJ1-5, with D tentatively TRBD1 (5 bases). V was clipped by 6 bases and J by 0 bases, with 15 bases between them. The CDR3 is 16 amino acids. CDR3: CASRGGARYSNQPQHF. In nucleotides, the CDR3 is TGTGCCAGCAGGGGTGGGGCCCGATATAGCAATCAGCCCCAGCATTTT.

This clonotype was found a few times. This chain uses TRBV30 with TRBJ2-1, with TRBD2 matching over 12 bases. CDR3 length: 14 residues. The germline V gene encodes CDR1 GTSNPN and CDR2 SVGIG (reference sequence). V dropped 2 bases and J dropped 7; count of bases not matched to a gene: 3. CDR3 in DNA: TGTGCCTGGAGTCGACTAGCGGGAGCAAATGAGCAGTTCTTC. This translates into CAWSRLAGANEQFF.

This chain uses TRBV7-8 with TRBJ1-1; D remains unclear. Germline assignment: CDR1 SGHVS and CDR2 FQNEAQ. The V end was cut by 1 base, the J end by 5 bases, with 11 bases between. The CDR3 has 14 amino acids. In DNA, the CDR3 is TGTGCCAGCAGCTTAGGTGGGCGGCGTACTGAAGCTTTCTTT. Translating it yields CASSLGGRRTEAFF.

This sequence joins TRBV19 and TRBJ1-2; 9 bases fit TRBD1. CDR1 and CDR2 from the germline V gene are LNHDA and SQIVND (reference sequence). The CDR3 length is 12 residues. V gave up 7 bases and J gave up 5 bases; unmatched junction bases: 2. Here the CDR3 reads CASKDRGYGYTF. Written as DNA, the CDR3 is TGTGCCAGTAAGGACAGGGGATATGGCTACACCTTC.

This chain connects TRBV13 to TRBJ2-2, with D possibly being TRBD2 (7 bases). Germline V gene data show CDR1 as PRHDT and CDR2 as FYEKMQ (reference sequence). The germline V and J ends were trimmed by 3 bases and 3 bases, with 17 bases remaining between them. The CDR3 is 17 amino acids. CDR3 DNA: TGTGCCAGCAGCTTCTCCCCCGGGGGGCTGTACACCGGGGAGCTGTTTTTT. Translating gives CASSFSPGGLYTGELFF.

CDR3 bases: TGTGCCAGCAGTTTTTCGGGGGCGCGTGGCTACACCTTC. It specifies CASSFSGARGYTF. The V call is TRBV6-4, the J call TRBJ1-2; D perhaps matches TRBD1 (6 bases). This CDR3 has 13 residues. The germline V and J ends were trimmed by 5 bases and 7 bases, with 14 bases remaining between them. Germline values: CDR1 MRHNA, CDR2 SNTAGT.

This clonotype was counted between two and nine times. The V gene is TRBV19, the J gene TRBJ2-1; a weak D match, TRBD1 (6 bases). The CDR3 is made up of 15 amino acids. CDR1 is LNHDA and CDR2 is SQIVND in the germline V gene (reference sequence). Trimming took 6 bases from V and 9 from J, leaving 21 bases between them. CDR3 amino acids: CASRDRDQGHVEQFF. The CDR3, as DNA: TGTGCCAGTAGGGACCGGGACCAGGGACATGTTGAGCAGTTCTTC.

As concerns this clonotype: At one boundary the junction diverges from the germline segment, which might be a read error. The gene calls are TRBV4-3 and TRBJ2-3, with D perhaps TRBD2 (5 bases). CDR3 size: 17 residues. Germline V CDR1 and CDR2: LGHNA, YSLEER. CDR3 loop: CAGSLRGRVPQVDTQYF. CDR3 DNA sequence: TGCGCCGGCAGCTTACGTGGGCGGGTCCCTCAAGTAGATACGCAGTATTTT.

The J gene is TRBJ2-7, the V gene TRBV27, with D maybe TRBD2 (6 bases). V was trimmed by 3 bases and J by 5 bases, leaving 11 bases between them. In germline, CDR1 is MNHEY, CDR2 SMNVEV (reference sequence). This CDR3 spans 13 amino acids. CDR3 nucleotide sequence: TGTGCCAGCAGTTTTACGTCGGGGGACGAGCAGTACTTC. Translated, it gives CASSFTSGDEQYF.

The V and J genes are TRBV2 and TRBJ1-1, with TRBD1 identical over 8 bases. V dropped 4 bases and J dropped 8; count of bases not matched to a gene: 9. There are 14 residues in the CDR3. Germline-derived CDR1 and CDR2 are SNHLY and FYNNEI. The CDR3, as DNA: TGTGCCAGCAGTGGCGGGACAGGCCTGGGGGAAGCTTTCTTT. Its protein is CASSGGTGLGEAFF.

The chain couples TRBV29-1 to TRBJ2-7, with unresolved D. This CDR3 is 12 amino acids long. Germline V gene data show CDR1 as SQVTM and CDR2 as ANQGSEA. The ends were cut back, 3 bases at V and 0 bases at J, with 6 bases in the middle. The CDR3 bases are TGCAGCGTTGAGGCTGCCTCCTACGAGCAGTACTTC. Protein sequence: CSVEAASYEQYF.

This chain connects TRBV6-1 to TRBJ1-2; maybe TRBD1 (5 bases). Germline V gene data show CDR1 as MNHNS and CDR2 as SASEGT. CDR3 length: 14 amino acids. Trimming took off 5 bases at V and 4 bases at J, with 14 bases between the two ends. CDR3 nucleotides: TGTGCCAGCAGTTTGACCAAGGGGCGCTATGGCTACACCTTC. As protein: CASSLTKGRYGYTF.

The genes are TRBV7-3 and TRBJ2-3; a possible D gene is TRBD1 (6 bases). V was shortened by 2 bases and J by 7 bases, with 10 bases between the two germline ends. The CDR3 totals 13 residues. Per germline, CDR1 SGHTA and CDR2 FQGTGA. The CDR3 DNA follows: TGTGCCAGCAGCTTATCGAGGGGGAATACGCAGTATTTT. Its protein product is CASSLSRGNTQYF.

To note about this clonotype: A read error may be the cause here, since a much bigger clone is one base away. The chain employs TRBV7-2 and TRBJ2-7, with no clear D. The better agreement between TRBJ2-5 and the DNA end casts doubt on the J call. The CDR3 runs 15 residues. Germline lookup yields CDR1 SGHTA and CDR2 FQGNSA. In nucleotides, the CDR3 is TGTGCCAGCAGCTACCCAGACGTTTGGAAAGAGACCCAGTACTTC. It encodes CASSYPDVWKETQYF.

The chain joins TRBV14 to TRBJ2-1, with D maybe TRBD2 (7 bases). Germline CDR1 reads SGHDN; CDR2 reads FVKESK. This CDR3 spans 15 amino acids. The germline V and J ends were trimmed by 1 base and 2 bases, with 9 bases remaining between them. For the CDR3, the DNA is TGTGCCAGCAGCCAAGCCGGGGGGCCCTACAATGAGCAGTTCTTC. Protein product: CASSQAGGPYNEQFF.

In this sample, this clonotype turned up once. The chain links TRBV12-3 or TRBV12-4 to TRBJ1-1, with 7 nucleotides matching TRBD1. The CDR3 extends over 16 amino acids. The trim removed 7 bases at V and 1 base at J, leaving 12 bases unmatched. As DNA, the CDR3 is TGTGCCAGCACCAAACAAATCGGGGACAGGAACACTGAAGCTTTCTTT. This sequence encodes CASTKQIGDRNTEAFF.

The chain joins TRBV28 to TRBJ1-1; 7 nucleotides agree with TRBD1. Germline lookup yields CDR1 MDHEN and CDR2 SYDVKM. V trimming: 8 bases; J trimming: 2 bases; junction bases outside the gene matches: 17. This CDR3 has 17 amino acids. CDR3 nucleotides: TGTGCCAGCCCTGGACTACACCCCCGACAGGGCAACACTGAAGCTTTCTTT. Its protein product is CASPGLHPRQGNTEAFF.

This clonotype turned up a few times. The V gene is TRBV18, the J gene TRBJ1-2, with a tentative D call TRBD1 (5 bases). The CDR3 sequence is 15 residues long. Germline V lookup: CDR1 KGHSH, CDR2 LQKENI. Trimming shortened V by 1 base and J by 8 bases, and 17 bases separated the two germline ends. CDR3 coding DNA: TGTGCCAGCTCACCACGTGCCGAGGCAGGGCAAGGCTACACCTTC. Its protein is CASSPRAEAGQGYTF.

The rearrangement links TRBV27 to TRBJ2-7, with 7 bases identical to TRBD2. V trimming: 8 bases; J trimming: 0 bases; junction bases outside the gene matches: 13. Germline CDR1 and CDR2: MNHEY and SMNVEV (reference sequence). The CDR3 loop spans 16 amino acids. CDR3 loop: CASGRRTAGSSYEQYF. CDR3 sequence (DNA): TGTGCCAGCGGGCGGAGAACAGCGGGGAGCTCCTACGAGCAGTACTTC.

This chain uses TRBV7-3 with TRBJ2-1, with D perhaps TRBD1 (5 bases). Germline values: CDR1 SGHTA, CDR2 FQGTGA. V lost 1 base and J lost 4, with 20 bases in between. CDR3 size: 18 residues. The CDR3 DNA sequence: TGTGCCAGCAGCTTAATCGGCAGGTCCATAGGGGAATACAATGAGCAGTTCTTC. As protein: CASSLIGRSIGEYNEQFF.

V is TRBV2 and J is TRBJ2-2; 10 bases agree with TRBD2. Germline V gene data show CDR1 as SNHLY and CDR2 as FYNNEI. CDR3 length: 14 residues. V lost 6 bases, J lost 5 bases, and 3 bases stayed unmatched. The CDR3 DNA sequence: TGTGCCAGCAGAGTGACTAGCGGGACCGGGGAGCTGTTTTTT. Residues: CASRVTSGTGELFF. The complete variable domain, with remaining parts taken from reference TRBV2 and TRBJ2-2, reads EPEVTQTPSHQVTQMGQEVILRCVPISNHLYFYWYRQILGQKVEFLVSFYNNEISEKSEIFDDQFSVERPDGSNFTLKIRSTKLEDSAMYFCASRVTSGTGELFFGEGSRLTVL.

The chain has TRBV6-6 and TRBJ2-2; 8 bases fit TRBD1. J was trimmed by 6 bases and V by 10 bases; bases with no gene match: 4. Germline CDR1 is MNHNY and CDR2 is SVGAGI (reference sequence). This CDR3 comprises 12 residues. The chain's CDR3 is CATLQGAGELFF. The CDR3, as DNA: TGTGCCACCCTACAGGGGGCCGGGGAGCTGTTTTTT.

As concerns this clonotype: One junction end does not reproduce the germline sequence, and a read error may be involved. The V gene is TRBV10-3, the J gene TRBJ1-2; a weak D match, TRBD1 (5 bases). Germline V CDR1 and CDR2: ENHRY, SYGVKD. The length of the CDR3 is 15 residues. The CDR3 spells CASSPRDVGGYGYTF. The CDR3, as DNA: TGTGCCAGCAGTCCGCGGGACGTGGGGGGCTATGGCTACACCTTC.

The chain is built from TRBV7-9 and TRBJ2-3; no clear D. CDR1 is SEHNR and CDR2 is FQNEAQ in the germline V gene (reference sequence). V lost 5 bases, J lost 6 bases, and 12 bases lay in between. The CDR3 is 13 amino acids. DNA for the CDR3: TGTGCCAGCAGCCGCATTCTAGGTGATACGCAGTATTTT. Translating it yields CASSRILGDTQYF.

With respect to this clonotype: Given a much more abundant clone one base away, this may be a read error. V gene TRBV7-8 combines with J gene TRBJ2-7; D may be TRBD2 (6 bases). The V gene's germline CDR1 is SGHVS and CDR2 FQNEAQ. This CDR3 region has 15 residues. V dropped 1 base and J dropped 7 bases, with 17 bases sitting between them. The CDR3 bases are TGTGCCAGCAGCTTAGGGAGGGGAAGGAGCTGGGAGCAGTACTTC. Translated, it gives CASSLGRGRSWEQYF.

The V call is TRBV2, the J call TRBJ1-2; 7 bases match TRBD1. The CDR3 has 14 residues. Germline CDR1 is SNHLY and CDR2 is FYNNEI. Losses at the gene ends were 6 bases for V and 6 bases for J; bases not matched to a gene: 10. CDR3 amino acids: CASSKGDRGDGYTF. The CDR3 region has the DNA TGTGCCAGCAGCAAAGGGGACAGAGGGGATGGCTACACCTTC.

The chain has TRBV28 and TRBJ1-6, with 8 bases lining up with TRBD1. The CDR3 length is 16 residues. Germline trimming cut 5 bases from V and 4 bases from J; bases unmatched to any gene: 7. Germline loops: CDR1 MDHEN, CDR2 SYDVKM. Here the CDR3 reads CASSRSGQVYNSPLHF. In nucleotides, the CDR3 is TGTGCCAGCAGTCGATCGGGACAGGTTTATAATTCACCCCTCCACTTT.

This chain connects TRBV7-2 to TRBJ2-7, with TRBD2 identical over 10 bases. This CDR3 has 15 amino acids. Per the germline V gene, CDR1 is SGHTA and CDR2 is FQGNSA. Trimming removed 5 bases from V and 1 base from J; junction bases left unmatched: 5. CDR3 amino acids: CASSMLAGASYEQYF. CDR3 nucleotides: TGTGCCAGCAGCATGCTAGCGGGAGCGTCCTACGAGCAGTACTTC.

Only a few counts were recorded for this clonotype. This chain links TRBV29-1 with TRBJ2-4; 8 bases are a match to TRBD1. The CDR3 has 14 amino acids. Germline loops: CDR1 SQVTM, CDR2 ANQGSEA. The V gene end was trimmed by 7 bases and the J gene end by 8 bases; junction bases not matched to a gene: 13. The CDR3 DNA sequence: TGCAGCGCCGCGACCCCGGACAGGGAGGACATTCAGTACTTC. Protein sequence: CSAATPDREDIQYF.

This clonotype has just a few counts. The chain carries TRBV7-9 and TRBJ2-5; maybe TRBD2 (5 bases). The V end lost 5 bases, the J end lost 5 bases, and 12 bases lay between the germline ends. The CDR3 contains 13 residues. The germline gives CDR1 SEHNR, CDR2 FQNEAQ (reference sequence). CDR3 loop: CASSPGMWETQYF. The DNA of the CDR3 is TGTGCCAGCAGCCCGGGGATGTGGGAGACCCAGTACTTC.